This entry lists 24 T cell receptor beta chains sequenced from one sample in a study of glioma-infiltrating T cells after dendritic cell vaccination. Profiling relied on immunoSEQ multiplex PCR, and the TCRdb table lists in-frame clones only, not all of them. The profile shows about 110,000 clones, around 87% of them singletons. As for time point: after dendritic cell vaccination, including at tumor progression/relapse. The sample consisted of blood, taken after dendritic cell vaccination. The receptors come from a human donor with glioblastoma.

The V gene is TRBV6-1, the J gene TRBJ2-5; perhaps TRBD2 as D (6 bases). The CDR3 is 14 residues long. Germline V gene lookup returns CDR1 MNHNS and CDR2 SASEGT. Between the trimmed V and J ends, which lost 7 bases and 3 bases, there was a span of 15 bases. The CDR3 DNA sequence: TGTGCCAGCACCGACGGGGGATCTGAAGAGACCCAGTACTTC. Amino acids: CASTDGGSEETQYF.

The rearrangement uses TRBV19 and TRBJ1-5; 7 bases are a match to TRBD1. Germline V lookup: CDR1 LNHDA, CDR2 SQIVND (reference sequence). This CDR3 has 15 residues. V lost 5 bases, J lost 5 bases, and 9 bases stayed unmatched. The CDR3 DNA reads TGTGCCAGTAGTCCCCTCGCAGGGGGATATCAGCCCCAGCATTTT. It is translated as CASSPLAGGYQPQHF. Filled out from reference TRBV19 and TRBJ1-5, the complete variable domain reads DGGITQSPKYLFRKEGQNVTLSCEQNLNHDAMYWYRQDPGQGLRLIYYSQIVNDFQKGDIAEGYSVSREKKESFPLTVTSAQKNPTAFYLCASSPLAGGYQPQHFGDGTRLSIL.

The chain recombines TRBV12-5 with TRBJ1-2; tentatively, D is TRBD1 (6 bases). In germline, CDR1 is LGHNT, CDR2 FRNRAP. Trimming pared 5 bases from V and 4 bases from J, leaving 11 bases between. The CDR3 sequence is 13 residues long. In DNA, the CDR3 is TGTGCTAGTGGTCTGACAGGCCTCTATGGCTACACCTTC. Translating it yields CASGLTGLYGYTF. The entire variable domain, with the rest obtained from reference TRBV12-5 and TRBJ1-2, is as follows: DARVTQTPRHKVTEMGQEVTMRCQPILGHNTVFWYRQTMMQGLELLAYFRNRAPLDDSGMPKDRFSAEMPDATLATLKIQPSEPRDSAVYFCASGLTGLYGYTFGSGTRLTVV.

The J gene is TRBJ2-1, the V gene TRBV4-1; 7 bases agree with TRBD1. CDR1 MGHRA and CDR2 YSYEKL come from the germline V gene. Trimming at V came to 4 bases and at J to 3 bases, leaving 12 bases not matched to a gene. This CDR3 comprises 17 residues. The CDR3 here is CASSRRLGQAGYNEQFF. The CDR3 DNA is TGCGCCAGCAGCCGCCGCCTCGGACAGGCGGGCTACAATGAGCAGTTCTTC.

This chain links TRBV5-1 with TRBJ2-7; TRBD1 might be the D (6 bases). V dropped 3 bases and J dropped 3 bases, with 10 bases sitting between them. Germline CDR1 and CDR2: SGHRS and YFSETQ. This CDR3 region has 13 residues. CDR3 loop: CASSSGQIYEQYF. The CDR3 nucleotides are TGCGCCAGCAGCTCAGGACAGATCTACGAGCAGTACTTC.

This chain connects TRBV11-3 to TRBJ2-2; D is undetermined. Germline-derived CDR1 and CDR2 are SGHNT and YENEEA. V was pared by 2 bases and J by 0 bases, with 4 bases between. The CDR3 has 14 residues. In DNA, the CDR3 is TGTGCCAGCAGCTTAATTACGAACACCGGGGAGCTGTTTTTT. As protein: CASSLITNTGELFF.

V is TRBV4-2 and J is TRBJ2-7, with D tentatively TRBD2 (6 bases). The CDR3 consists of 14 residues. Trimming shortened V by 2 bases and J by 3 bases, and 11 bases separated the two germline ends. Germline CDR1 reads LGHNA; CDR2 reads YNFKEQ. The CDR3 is CASSQLALGYEQYF. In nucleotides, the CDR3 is TGTGCCAGCAGCCAACTAGCGTTGGGCTACGAGCAGTACTTC.

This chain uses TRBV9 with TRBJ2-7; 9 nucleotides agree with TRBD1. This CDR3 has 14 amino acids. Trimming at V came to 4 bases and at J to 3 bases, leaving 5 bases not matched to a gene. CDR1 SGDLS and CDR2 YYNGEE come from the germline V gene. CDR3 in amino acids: CASSIRDRDYEQYF. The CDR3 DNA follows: TGTGCCAGCAGCATCCGGGACAGGGACTACGAGCAGTACTTC. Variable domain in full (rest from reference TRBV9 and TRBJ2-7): DSGVTQTPKHLITATGQRVTLRCSPRSGDLSVYWYQQSLDQGLQFLIQYYNGEERAKGNILERFSAQQFPDLHSELNLSSLELGDSALYFCASSIRDRDYEQYFGPGTRLTVT.

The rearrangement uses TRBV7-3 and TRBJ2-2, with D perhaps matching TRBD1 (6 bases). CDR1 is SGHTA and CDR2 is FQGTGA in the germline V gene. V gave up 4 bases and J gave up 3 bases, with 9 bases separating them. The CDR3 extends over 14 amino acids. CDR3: CASSSQGDTGELFF. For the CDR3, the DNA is TGTGCCAGCAGCTCACAGGGAGACACCGGGGAGCTGTTTTTT. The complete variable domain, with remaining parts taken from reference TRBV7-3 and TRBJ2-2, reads GAGVSQTPSNKVTEKGKYVELRCDPISGHTALYWYRQSLGQGPEFLIYFQGTGAADDSGLPNDRFFAVRPEGSVSTLKIQRTERGDSAVYLCASSSQGDTGELFFGEGSRLTVL.

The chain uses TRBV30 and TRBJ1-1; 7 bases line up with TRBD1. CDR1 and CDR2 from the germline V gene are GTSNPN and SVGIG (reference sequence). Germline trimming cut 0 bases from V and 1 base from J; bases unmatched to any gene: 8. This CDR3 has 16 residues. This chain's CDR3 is CAWSVRPGGTNTEAFF. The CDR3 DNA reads TGTGCCTGGAGTGTACGGCCAGGGGGGACGAACACTGAAGCTTTCTTT.

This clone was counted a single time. The CDR3 sequence: CASSGGGNSPLHF. For the CDR3, the DNA is TGTGCCAGCAGTGGAGGGGGAAATTCACCCCTCCACTTT. The chain links TRBV6-1 to TRBJ1-6, with a weak D call TRBD1 (6 bases). Germline lookup yields CDR1 MNHNS and CDR2 SASEGT. Trimming shortened V by 4 bases and J by 7 bases, and 8 bases separated the two germline ends. CDR3 size: 13 residues.

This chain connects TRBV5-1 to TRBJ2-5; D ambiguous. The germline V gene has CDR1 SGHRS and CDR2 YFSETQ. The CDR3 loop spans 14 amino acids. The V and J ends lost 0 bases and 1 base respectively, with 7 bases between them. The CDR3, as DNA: TGCGCCAGCAGCTTGGAGGCAGGCCAAGAGACCCAGTACTTC. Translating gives CASSLEAGQETQYF.

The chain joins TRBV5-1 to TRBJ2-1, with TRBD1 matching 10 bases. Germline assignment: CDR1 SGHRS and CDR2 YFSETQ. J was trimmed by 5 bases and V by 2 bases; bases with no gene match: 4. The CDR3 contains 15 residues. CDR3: CASSLRTGGNNEQFF. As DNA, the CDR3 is TGCGCCAGCAGCTTAAGGACAGGGGGGAACAATGAGCAGTTCTTC.

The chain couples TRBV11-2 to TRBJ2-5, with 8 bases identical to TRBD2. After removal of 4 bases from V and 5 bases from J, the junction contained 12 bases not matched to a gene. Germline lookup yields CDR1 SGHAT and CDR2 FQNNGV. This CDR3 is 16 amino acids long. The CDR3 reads CASSWSGGTTRETQYF. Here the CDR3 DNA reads TGTGCCAGCAGCTGGAGCGGGGGAACTACCAGGGAGACCCAGTACTTC.

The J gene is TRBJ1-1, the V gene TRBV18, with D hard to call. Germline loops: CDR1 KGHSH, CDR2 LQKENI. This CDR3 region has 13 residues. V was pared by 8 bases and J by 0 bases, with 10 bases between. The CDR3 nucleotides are TGTGCCAGCGTGACGGGAATGAACACTGAAGCTTTCTTT. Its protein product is CASVTGMNTEAFF.

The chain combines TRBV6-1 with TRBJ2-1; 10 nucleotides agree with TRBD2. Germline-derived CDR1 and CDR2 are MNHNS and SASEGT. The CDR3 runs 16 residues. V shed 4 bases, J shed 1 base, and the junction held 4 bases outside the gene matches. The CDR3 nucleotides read TGTGCCAGCAGTGGATTACTAGCGGGATCCTACAATGAGCAGTTCTTC. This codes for CASSGLLAGSYNEQFF.

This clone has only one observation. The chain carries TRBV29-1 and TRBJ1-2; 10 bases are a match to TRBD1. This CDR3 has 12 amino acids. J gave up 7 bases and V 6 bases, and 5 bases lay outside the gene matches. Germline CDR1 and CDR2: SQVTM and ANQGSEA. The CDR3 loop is CSVDDRGLGYTF. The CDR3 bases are TGCAGCGTCGATGACAGGGGGCTTGGCTACACCTTC.

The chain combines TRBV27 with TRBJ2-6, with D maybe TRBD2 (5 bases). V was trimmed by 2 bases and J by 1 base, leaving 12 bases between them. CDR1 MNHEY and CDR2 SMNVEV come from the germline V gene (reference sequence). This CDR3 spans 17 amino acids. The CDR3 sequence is CASSLGFGSSGANVLTF. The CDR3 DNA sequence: TGTGCCAGCAGTTTAGGATTTGGGAGTTCTGGGGCCAACGTCCTGACTTTC.

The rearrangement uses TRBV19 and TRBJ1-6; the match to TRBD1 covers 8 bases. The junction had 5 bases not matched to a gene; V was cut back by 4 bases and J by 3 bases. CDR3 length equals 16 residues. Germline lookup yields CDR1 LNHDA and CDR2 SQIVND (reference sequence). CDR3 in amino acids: CASSTGGRIYNSPLHF. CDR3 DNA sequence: TGTGCCAGTAGTACAGGGGGCAGAATCTATAATTCACCCCTCCACTTT.

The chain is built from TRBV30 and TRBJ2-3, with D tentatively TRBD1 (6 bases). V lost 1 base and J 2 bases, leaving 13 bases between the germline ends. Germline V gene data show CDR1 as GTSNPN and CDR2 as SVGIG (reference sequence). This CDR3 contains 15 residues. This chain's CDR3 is CAWSGPGQVTDTQYF. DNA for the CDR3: TGTGCCTGGAGTGGACCGGGACAAGTCACAGATACGCAGTATTTT. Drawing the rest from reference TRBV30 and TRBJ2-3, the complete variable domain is SQTIHQWPATLVQPVGSPLSLECTVEGTSNPNLYWYRQAAGRGLQLLFYSVGIGQISSEVPQNLSASRPQDRQFILSSKKLLLSDSGFYLCAWSGPGQVTDTQYFGPGTRLTVL.

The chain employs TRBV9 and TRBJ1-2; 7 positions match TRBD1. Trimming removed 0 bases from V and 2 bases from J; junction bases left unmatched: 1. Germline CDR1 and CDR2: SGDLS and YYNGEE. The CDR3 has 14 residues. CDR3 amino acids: CASSVEQGNYGYTF. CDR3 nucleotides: TGTGCCAGCAGCGTAGAACAGGGGAACTATGGCTACACCTTC.

Here the CDR3 reads CAWSVRLPRLRGELFF. The CDR3 nucleotides are TGTGCCTGGAGCGTTCGTCTACCCAGACTCCGTGGGGAGCTGTTTTTT. The V call is TRBV30, the J call TRBJ2-2; D not certain. Trimming took off 3 bases at V and 8 bases at J, with 22 bases between the two ends. The CDR3 sequence is 16 residues long. Per germline, CDR1 GTSNPN and CDR2 SVGIG (reference sequence).

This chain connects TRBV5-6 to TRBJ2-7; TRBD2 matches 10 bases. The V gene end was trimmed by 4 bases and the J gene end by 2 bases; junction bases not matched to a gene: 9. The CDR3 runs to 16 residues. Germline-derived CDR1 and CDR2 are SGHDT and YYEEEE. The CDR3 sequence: CASSSPGLALPYEQYF. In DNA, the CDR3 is TGTGCCAGCAGCAGCCCGGGACTAGCGCTCCCCTACGAGCAGTACTTC.

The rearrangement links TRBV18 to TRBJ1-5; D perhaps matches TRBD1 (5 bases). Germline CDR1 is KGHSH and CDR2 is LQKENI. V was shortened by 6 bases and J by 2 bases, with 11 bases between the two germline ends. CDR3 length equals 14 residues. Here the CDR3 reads CASSPGDGNQPQHF. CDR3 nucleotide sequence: TGTGCCAGCTCCCCGGGGGATGGCAATCAGCCCCAGCATTTT. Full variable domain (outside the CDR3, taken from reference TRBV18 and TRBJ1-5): NAGVMQNPRHLVRRRGQEARLRCSPMKGHSHVYWYRQLPEEGLKFMVYLQKENIIDESGMPKERFSAEFPKEGPSILRIQQVVRGDSAAYFCASSPGDGNQPQHFGDGTRLSIL.